This record concerns one TCR beta chain sequence. Antigen: not known. Trimming took off 8 bases at V and 2 bases at J, with 12 bases between the two ends. Germline-derived CDR1 and CDR2 are MDHEN and SYDVKM. The CDR3 extends over 13 amino acids. The data are from a study of T cell responses to AZD1222 COVID-19 vaccine. Overall study findings and caveats: Donors were chiefly white British, with a greater number of females, and clonal diversity was perhaps underestimated.

Sequencing used immunoSEQ multiplex PCR; TCRdb keeps in-frame clones, though not all of them. The sample shows 130,000 or so clones, approximately 90% of them seen only once. This rearrangement joins TRBV28 to TRBJ1-2; D gene unclear. This specimen was peripheral blood, taken on day 0 of AZD1222 vaccination. The sequence came from an adult in good health. DNA for the CDR3: TGTGCCAGCTCCCTTCCCAGAAACTATGGCTACACCTTC. Residues: CASSLPRNYGYTF.